This T cell receptor beta chain was sequenced in a study of T cell repertoires in cytomegalovirus infection. TCRdb recomputed calls from the reads with MiXCR, one row per CDR3 protein. This sample has 800,000 to 950,000 distinct CDR3 sequences; around a third occur once, and the top ten carry 9.5% to 15%. Germline V gene data show CDR1 as LNHNV and CDR2 as YYDKDF (reference sequence). Losses at the gene ends were 1 base for V and 8 bases for J; bases not matched to a gene: 2. The CDR3 has 13 residues. Comment on this clonotype: The target antigen is unknown.

Sequencing used cultured CD8+ T cells from PBMCs, obtained from culture after CMV antigen stimulation. V usage is TRBV15 and J usage is TRBJ1-2; 9 bases are a match to TRBD1. The TCR was taken from a human donor in good health (CMV status not recorded). Some clones in this sample may be carry-over from other donors' samples. The CDR3 region has the DNA TGTGCCACCAGCAGAGTACAGGGGGCCGGCTACACCTTC. It encodes CATSRVQGAGYTF.